This T cell receptor beta chain is drawn from a study of OX40 agonist ivuxolimab in advanced cancers. For the study at large: Administration of intravenous ivuxolimab to patients occurred every 2 weeks at 0.01 to 10 mg/kg.

Comment on this clone: Its antigen is not known.

The study, taken as a whole, reports: Clonal expansion in partial responders at 0.1-3.0 mg/kg ranked among the lowest. The antigen specificity of the peripheral T cells (those that were expanded) was not determined. Normalized T-cell clonal expansion was also low in some nonresponders.

The CDR3 runs 17 residues. Trimming removed 3 bases from V and 1 base from J, with 19 bases in between. The V gene's germline CDR1 is MDHEN and CDR2 SYDVKM. The protocol was immunoSEQ multiplex PCR, while the TCRdb copy is restricted to in-frame clones and leaves out a portion. This table holds approximately 84,000 clones, over 85% found once. Sequencing used CD4+ or CD8+ T cells sorted from blood, obtained in a trial of the OX40 agonist ivuxolimab. This TCR was recovered from an adult with an advanced solid tumor such as melanoma, head and neck, liver or kidney cancer. This chain uses TRBV28 with TRBJ2-7, with D perhaps matching TRBD1 (5 bases). CDR3 sequence reads: CASSLVLGQDLSYEQYF. The CDR3 region has the DNA TGTGCCAGCAGTTTGGTTTTGGGGCAGGATCTTTCCTACGAGCAGTACTTC. Combining the CDR3 with reference TRBV28 and TRBJ2-7 gives the whole variable domain DVKVTQSSRYLVKRTGEKVFLECVQDMDHENMFWYRQDPGLGLRLIYFSYDVKMKEKGDIPEGYSVSREKKERFSLILESASTNQTSMYLCASSLVLGQDLSYEQYFGPGTRLTVT.